Here is one TCR beta chain with its context. Its antigen is unknown. V gave up 8 bases and J gave up 3 bases, with 11 bases separating them. Germline V gene lookup returns CDR1 MNHEY and CDR2 SVGAGI. The CDR3 covers 13 residues. Assay used: immunoSEQ multiplex PCR; TCRdb lists only in-frame clones, some missing. The sample contains fewer than 90,000 clones, about two thirds of which appear only once. The data were taken from a study of cytotoxic CD8 clonotypes in ibrutinib-treated CLL. Notes on the study in general: Investigators sampled sustained-remission and progressing patients at differing times. Clonality went higher at ibrutinib response and then dropped back toward baseline at progression.

This chain connects TRBV6-5 to TRBJ1-5; unclear D gene. Specimen: PBMCs, collected after 12 months of ibrutinib treatment. The receptor was derived from a human donor with chronic lymphocytic leukemia. The CDR3 spells CASQRAVNQPQHF. Here the CDR3 DNA reads TGTGCCAGCCAAAGGGCGGTCAATCAGCCCCAGCATTTT.